This is a list of T cell receptor beta chains from one sample in a study of blood T cell repertoires in COVID-19. TCRdb's table, derived via immunoSEQ multiplex PCR, lists solely in-frame clones and lacks some. The profile shows about 180,000 clones, about 81% of them singletons. The material sequenced was peripheral blood. The receptors originated from a woman aged 80 or over with COVID-19, enrolled during active disease. CDR3s leave out the opening cysteine and the closing phenylalanine or tryptophan. Clone size is given for some rows only: seen once, a few or many times, or a class if the clone is expanded.

size,V,CDR3
.,TRBV19,ASSVTPQPQH
.,TRBV6-5,ASSAPGGGGYT
.,TRBV9,ASSVVSGYNEQF
.,TRBV27,ASRSTSGVYYNEQF
.,TRBV11-1,ASSLGGTAY
.,TRBV7-2,ASSLKVGGGTDTQY
.,TRBV7-2,ASSLGLAPTYEQY
.,TRBV7-9,ASSGDGGSREKLF
.,TRBV6-5,ASTMHFSYEQY
.,TRBV11-2,ASSLTSGVSYNEQF
.,TRBV6-2/TRBV6-3,ASSYSSKGLAGSADTQY
.,TRBV4-1,ASSQDRGWPQH
.,TRBV10-3,AISETRQGAYGYT
.,TRBV19,ASSIIPAGADNEQF
.,TRBV6-2/TRBV6-3,ASSSPSQGGLH
few,TRBV6-4,ASSDTDRVAEAF
.,TRBV13,ASSQGGEQY
.,TRBV2,ASSGLAGGTDTQY
.,TRBV2,ASSAGGLYGYT
.,TRBV19,ASRDRAGTDTQY
few,TRBV28,ASSLSTGTNEKLF
.,TRBV4-3,ASSQDNLDGANEQF
.,TRBV29-1,SVDVSGREDSNEQF
once,TRBV7-2,ASSLRGTGELF
few,TRBV27,ASRRTGGYGYT
.,TRBV11-3,ASSLGTSGQETQY
.,TRBV29-1,SVGWGEGTEAF
.,TRBV5-1,ASSSQGALNADTQY
.,TRBV10-3,AITTGAGQPQH
.,TRBV19,ASSRSGTGFRYEQY
.,TRBV2,ASSDMAGGLGNIQY
.,TRBV28,ASSPRDLYSYEQY
.,TRBV7-2,ASSWDRGSENEQF
few,TRBV6-6,ASSYRAGGQPQH
.,TRBV7-2,ASSLAQSGLAGGENTGELF
few,TRBV6-2/TRBV6-3,ASSSIFMNTEAF
.,TRBV4-3,ASSQGIGGDEQF
.,TRBV5-1,ASSLSRTTHPQF
.,TRBV5-1,ASSYRERDSGNTIY
.,TRBV7-9,ASSIGTGGEKLF
once,TRBV19,ASTNRGLSNQPQH
.,TRBV5-5,ASSLEDWSSYNEQF
.,TRBV10-2,ASSDSNYGYT
once,TRBV7-8,ASSLSPGNEQY
.,TRBV7-9,AVDRAEGGTGELF
.,TRBV19,ASSTPGAQRTYEQY
many,TRBV7-9,ASSLGATLAGAQETQY
.,TRBV5-4,ASSLTTSGGTKY
.,TRBV7-9,ASSLADRSYEQY